These 5 T cell receptor beta chains were sequenced from one sample in a study of blood T cell repertoires in COVID-19. The repertoire was sequenced with immunoSEQ multiplex PCR; TCRdb's copy has only in-frame clones and lacks some. Here the sample spans about 320,000 clones, about 85% being singletons. The specimen was PBMCs or T cells enriched from blood (not recorded which). The receptors stem from a woman younger than 45 who had recovered from COVID-19.

This sequence joins TRBV27 and TRBJ1-4; D call uncertain. Per germline, CDR1 MNHEY and CDR2 SMNVEV (reference sequence). Between the trimmed V and J ends, which lost 0 bases and 10 bases, there was a span of 9 bases. This CDR3 comprises 13 residues. CDR3 in amino acids: CASSLSPRGKLFF. In DNA, the CDR3 is TGTGCCAGCAGTTTATCGCCACGGGGAAAACTGTTTTTT.

The chain couples TRBV18 to TRBJ2-7; TRBD1 matches at 8 bases. Germline V gives CDR1 KGHSH, CDR2 LQKENI. The trim removed 3 bases at V and 2 bases at J, leaving 0 bases unmatched. This CDR3 region has 13 residues. This chain's CDR3 is CASSPTGAYEQYF. For the CDR3, the DNA is TGTGCCAGCTCACCGACAGGGGCCTACGAGCAGTACTTC.

V usage is TRBV7-9 and J usage is TRBJ1-5; the D gene is possibly TRBD1 (5 bases). The V gene lost 1 base and the J gene lost 7 bases, with 8 bases spanning the gap. The CDR3 has 13 amino acids. The V gene's germline CDR1 is SEHNR and CDR2 FQNEAQ (reference sequence). CDR3 sequence: CASSLDQGQPQHF. CDR3 nucleotides: TGTGCCAGCAGCTTAGATCAGGGCCAGCCCCAGCATTTT.

This chain connects TRBV6-5 to TRBJ2-1; no clear D. Deletions cut 10 bases from V and 8 bases from J, with 9 bases between. This CDR3 is 10 amino acids long. CDR1 is MNHEY and CDR2 is SVGAGI in the germline V gene. The DNA of the CDR3 is TGTGCCACAAACAGCTATGAGCAGTTCTTC. The encoded protein is CATNSYEQFF.

The CDR3 region is CASSQAAAYEQYF. CDR3 DNA sequence: TGTGCCAGCAGCCAAGCCGCAGCCTACGAGCAGTACTTC. The chain joins TRBV14 to TRBJ2-7; D is undetermined. Trimming shortened V by 1 base and J by 2 bases, and 6 bases separated the two germline ends. Germline loops: CDR1 SGHDN, CDR2 FVKESK. CDR3 length equals 13 residues.